Shown below are 26 T cell receptor beta chains from a single sample sequenced in a study of cytomegalovirus exposure and HLA in healthy donors. Profiled with immunoSEQ multiplex PCR; TCRdb holds only in-frame clones, not every one. The sample shows 150,000 to 200,000 clones, roughly 85% of them seen only once. Source material: PBMCs. The receptor set was obtained from a man younger than 30 in good health and CMV-seropositive.

The chain couples TRBV11-1 to TRBJ1-3; the D is unclear. The CDR3 has 16 amino acids. Germline CDR1 reads SGHAT; CDR2 reads FQDESV (reference sequence). V gave up 5 bases and J gave up 0 bases, with 14 bases separating them. In DNA form, the CDR3 reads TGTGCCAGCAGCGCCGGAGCGACCAGCTCTGGAAACACCATATATTTT. As protein: CASSAGATSSGNTIYF. Using reference TRBV11-1 and TRBJ1-3 for the parts outside the CDR3, the full variable domain is EAEVAQSPRYKITEKSQAVAFWCDPISGHATLYWYRQILGQGPELLVQFQDESVVDDSQLPKDRFSAERLKGVDSTLKIQPAELGDSAMYLCASSAGATSSGNTIYFGEGSWLTVV.

This chain uses TRBV5-1 with TRBJ2-3; 11 nucleotides match TRBD2. Germline CDR1 SGHRS, CDR2 YFSETQ. CDR3 length: 18 residues. Germline trimming cut 4 bases from V and 2 bases from J; bases unmatched to any gene: 12. CDR3 DNA sequence: TGCGCCAGCAGCCCTGGGGGCTTAGCGGGGGGGTACACAGATACGCAGTATTTT. This gives the protein CASSPGGLAGGYTDTQYF.

This clone turned up a few times. The gene calls are TRBV6-1 and TRBJ2-7; weak D call: TRBD1 (5 bases). This CDR3 spans 14 amino acids. CDR1 MNHNS and CDR2 SASEGT come from the germline V gene. Trimming took 2 bases from V and 1 from J, leaving 9 bases between them. The CDR3 here is CASSESQGSYEQYF. DNA for the CDR3: TGTGCCAGCAGTGAATCTCAGGGTTCCTACGAGCAGTACTTC.

The rearrangement links TRBV2 to TRBJ2-1; D may be TRBD2 (5 bases). Looked up from germline, CDR1 is SNHLY and CDR2 is FYNNEI. V was cut by 6 bases and J by 10 bases, with 16 bases left in between. This CDR3 region has 13 residues. This chain's CDR3 is CASRASLGYEQFF. As DNA, the CDR3 is TGTGCCAGCAGGGCTAGCCTTGGCTACGAGCAGTTCTTC.

In nucleotides, the CDR3 is TGTGCCAGCAGTTTTACAGGGAGTTATGGCTACACCTTC. Translation gives CASSFTGSYGYTF. The chain carries TRBV28 and TRBJ1-2, with D possibly being TRBD1 (6 bases). This CDR3 contains 13 residues. Trimming took off 3 bases at V and 5 bases at J, with 10 bases between the two ends. The V gene's germline CDR1 is MDHEN and CDR2 SYDVKM.

This clone was observed a single time. V and J are TRBV18 and TRBJ1-5; no firm D call. Germline V gene sequence: CDR1 KGHSH, CDR2 LQKENI. Trimming removed 3 bases from V and 4 bases from J, with 13 bases in between. The CDR3 runs to 15 residues. The CDR3: CASSPPGSKNQPQHF. For the CDR3, the DNA is TGTGCCAGCTCACCCCCCGGGTCCAAGAATCAGCCCCAGCATTTT.

This chain joins TRBV6-1 and TRBJ2-1; tentatively, D is TRBD1 (6 bases). Germline V gene sequence: CDR1 MNHNS, CDR2 SASEGT. There are 14 residues in the CDR3. The germline V and J ends were trimmed by 3 bases and 4 bases, with 10 bases remaining between them. In nucleotides, the CDR3 is TGTGCCAGCAGTGACCGGACAGAATACAATGAGCAGTTCTTC. Amino acids: CASSDRTEYNEQFF.

The CDR3, as DNA: TGCGCCAGCAGTGAGGGCGTGCGGGAGACCCAGTACTTC. It codes for CASSEGVRETQYF. This rearrangement joins TRBV10-2 to TRBJ2-5; D call uncertain. The V end was cut by 2 bases, the J end by 5 bases, with 9 bases between. The CDR3 has 13 amino acids. Germline loops: CDR1 WSHSY, CDR2 SAAADI.

The chain couples TRBV13 to TRBJ2-2; 9 nucleotides match TRBD1. Germline V gene data show CDR1 as PRHDT and CDR2 as FYEKMQ (reference sequence). With 3 bases clipped from V and 4 bases from J, the junction kept 6 bases outside the gene matches. The CDR3 has 16 amino acids. The CDR3 protein is CASSFSTGGGTGELFF. DNA for the CDR3: TGTGCCAGCAGCTTCTCAACAGGGGGCGGCACCGGGGAGCTGTTTTTT.

V and J are TRBV28 and TRBJ1-2; D not resolved. The V end lost 6 bases, the J end lost 0 bases, and 8 bases lay between the germline ends. CDR3 length: 13 amino acids. CDR1 and CDR2 from the germline V gene are MDHEN and SYDVKM. CDR3 loop: CASRRDSNYGYTF. The CDR3 DNA follows: TGTGCCAGCAGACGGGATTCTAACTATGGCTACACCTTC.

The chain links TRBV28 to TRBJ1-2, with TRBD1 matching 8 bases. In germline, CDR1 is MDHEN, CDR2 SYDVKM. V trimming: 6 bases; J trimming: 0 bases; junction bases outside the gene matches: 3. The CDR3 sequence is 14 residues long. The CDR3, as DNA: TGTGCCAGCAGAGGACAGGGAACTAACTATGGCTACACCTTC. It codes for CASRGQGTNYGYTF.

This chain connects TRBV28 to TRBJ2-3, with 8 nucleotides matching TRBD2. With V trimmed by 8 bases and J by 3 bases, 7 bases remained unmatched. The CDR3 extends over 14 amino acids. CDR1 MDHEN and CDR2 SYDVKM come from the germline V gene. The CDR3 spells CASRVGGRTDTQYF. For the CDR3, the DNA is TGTGCCAGCCGTGTGGGCGGGAGGACAGATACGCAGTATTTT.

The CDR3 is CASSLSVGLTNEQYF. CDR3 coding DNA: TGTGCCAGCAGTTTGAGTGTAGGGTTGACTAACGAGCAGTACTTC. The chain couples TRBV28 to TRBJ2-7, with D possibly matching TRBD2 (5 bases). The V end was cut by 3 bases, the J end by 5 bases, with 17 bases between. CDR3 length: 15 amino acids. Germline V gene data show CDR1 as MDHEN and CDR2 as SYDVKM.

The chain is built from TRBV13 and TRBJ2-1; TRBD2 matches 11 bases. This CDR3 spans 16 amino acids. Trimming at V came to 3 bases and at J to 6 bases, leaving 7 bases not matched to a gene. Germline V gene data show CDR1 as PRHDT and CDR2 as FYEKMQ (reference sequence). The CDR3 reads CASSFPGTSGFNEQFF. The CDR3 coding sequence is TGTGCCAGCAGCTTTCCCGGGACTAGCGGATTCAATGAGCAGTTCTTC.

This rearrangement joins TRBV5-1 to TRBJ2-7, with 8 bases aligning to TRBD1. V trimming: 4 bases; J trimming: 5 bases; junction bases outside the gene matches: 11. The germline gives CDR1 SGHRS, CDR2 YFSETQ. CDR3 length equals 15 residues. The CDR3 DNA follows: TGCGCCAGCAGCCTCGCCGGACAGGGAAACCACGAGCAGTACTTC. Translated: CASSLAGQGNHEQYF.

The chain recombines TRBV19 with TRBJ2-2; 8 bases map to TRBD1. V shed 7 bases and J 4 bases; nucleotides not matched to a gene: 5. CDR3 length equals 14 residues. Germline assignment: CDR1 LNHDA and CDR2 SQIVND (reference sequence). The CDR3 protein is CASTGQGRTGELFF. CDR3 DNA sequence: TGTGCCAGTACTGGACAGGGTCGCACCGGGGAGCTGTTTTTT. Combining the CDR3 with reference TRBV19 and TRBJ2-2 gives the whole variable domain DGGITQSPKYLFRKEGQNVTLSCEQNLNHDAMYWYRQDPGQGLRLIYYSQIVNDFQKGDIAEGYSVSREKKESFPLTVTSAQKNPTAFYLCASTGQGRTGELFFGEGSRLTVL.

The chain joins TRBV11-2 to TRBJ2-7; 9 nucleotides align to TRBD2. This CDR3 region has 14 residues. Germline V CDR1 and CDR2: SGHAT, FQNNGV. With V trimmed by 2 bases and J by 6 bases, 5 bases remained unmatched. This CDR3 reads CASSLWREGLEQYF. CDR3 DNA: TGTGCCAGCAGCTTATGGCGGGAGGGCCTCGAGCAGTACTTC.

The rearrangement joins TRBV5-1 to TRBJ1-6, with D tentatively TRBD1 (5 bases). Germline V gives CDR1 SGHRS, CDR2 YFSETQ. The CDR3 contains 13 residues. The V end was cut by 2 bases, the J end by 7 bases, with 7 bases between. The CDR3 DNA is TGCGCCAGCAGCTTCGGGGGAAATTCACCCCTCCACTTT. Protein product: CASSFGGNSPLHF. The full variable domain, with the rest looked up from reference TRBV5-1 and TRBJ1-6, is KAGVTQTPRYLIKTRGQQVTLSCSPISGHRSVSWYQQTPGQGLQFLFEYFSETQRNKGNFPGRFSGRQFSNSRSEMNVSTLELGDSALYLCASSFGGNSPLHFGNGTRLTVT.

V gene TRBV29-1 combines with J gene TRBJ2-1; TRBD2 might be the D (6 bases). V was pared by 5 bases and J by 0 bases, with 11 bases between. The CDR3 extends over 14 amino acids. Germline V CDR1 and CDR2: SQVTM, ANQGSEA. The CDR3 bases are TGCAGCGTTTACGGCGGGGCCTCCTACAATGAGCAGTTCTTC. Its translation: CSVYGGASYNEQFF.

The genes are TRBV5-5 and TRBJ1-2; 9 bases line up with TRBD1. This CDR3 has 15 residues. The V and J ends lost 0 bases and 6 bases, in that order; junction bases with no gene match: 6. Germline-derived CDR1 and CDR2 are SGHKS and YYEKEE (reference sequence). The CDR3 DNA is TGTGCCAGCAGCTTGGGAGGACAGGGGACGGATGGCTACACCTTC. Amino acid sequence: CASSLGGQGTDGYTF.

The chain combines TRBV2 with TRBJ1-1, with D perhaps TRBD1 (5 bases). CDR3 length equals 14 residues. Germline V gene data show CDR1 as SNHLY and CDR2 as FYNNEI. Trimming pared 0 bases from V and 3 bases from J, leaving 8 bases between. The CDR3 DNA reads as TGTGCCAGCAGTGAAGCCAGGGCGGACACTGAAGCTTTCTTT. Amino acids: CASSEARADTEAFF. Complete variable domain (other parts from reference TRBV2 and TRBJ1-1): EPEVTQTPSHQVTQMGQEVILRCVPISNHLYFYWYRQILGQKVEFLVSFYNNEISEKSEIFDDQFSVERPDGSNFTLKIRSTKLEDSAMYFCASSEARADTEAFFGQGTRLTVV.

This clone occurred once. The rearrangement joins TRBV27 to TRBJ2-7; 11 nucleotides align to TRBD2. This CDR3 region has 14 residues. J was trimmed by 3 bases and V by 8 bases; bases with no gene match: 6. The germline CDR1 and CDR2 sequences are MNHEY and SMNVEV (reference sequence). The CDR3, as DNA: TGTGCCAGCCAGTCCGGGACTAGCGGCTACGAGCAGTACTTC. Amino acids: CASQSGTSGYEQYF.

The J gene is TRBJ1-4, the V gene TRBV30; 9 bases align to TRBD1. CDR3 size: 14 residues. Germline values: CDR1 GTSNPN, CDR2 SVGIG (reference sequence). With 2 bases clipped from V and 9 bases from J, the junction kept 7 bases outside the gene matches. The CDR3 reads CAWSIPGQGKKLFF. The CDR3 region has the DNA TGTGCCTGGAGTATTCCGGGACAGGGAAAAAAACTGTTTTTT.

This sequence joins TRBV5-4 and TRBJ1-3, with D perhaps matching TRBD1 (5 bases). Looked up from germline, CDR1 is SGHNT and CDR2 is YYREEE (reference sequence). With 4 bases removed from V and 0 bases from J, the gap between germline ends came to 14 bases. The CDR3 contains 16 residues. The CDR3: CASSRGEPSSGNTIYF. Written as DNA, the CDR3 is TGTGCCAGCAGCCGGGGGGAGCCCAGCTCTGGAAACACCATATATTTT.

This clone is a singleton in its sample. V and J are TRBV28 and TRBJ2-1, with 7 nucleotides matching TRBD1. The CDR3 loop spans 15 amino acids. J gave up 1 base and V 4 bases, and 4 bases lay outside the gene matches. The germline gives CDR1 MDHEN, CDR2 SYDVKM. The CDR3 reads CASSSPGQSYNEQFF. The CDR3 DNA reads TGTGCCAGCAGTTCACCGGGACAGTCCTACAATGAGCAGTTCTTC. The entire variable domain, with the rest obtained from reference TRBV28 and TRBJ2-1, is as follows: DVKVTQSSRYLVKRTGEKVFLECVQDMDHENMFWYRQDPGLGLRLIYFSYDVKMKEKGDIPEGYSVSREKKERFSLILESASTNQTSMYLCASSSPGQSYNEQFFGPGTRLTVL.

The chain uses TRBV28 and TRBJ1-5, with 10 positions matching TRBD1. Germline trimming cut 3 bases from V and 3 bases from J; bases unmatched to any gene: 8. The CDR3 has 17 residues. Germline assignment: CDR1 MDHEN and CDR2 SYDVKM. Written as DNA, the CDR3 is TGTGCCAGCAGTTTCGGTGGGACAGGGGCTTTCAATCAGCCCCAGCATTTT. Translated, it gives CASSFGGTGAFNQPQHF.